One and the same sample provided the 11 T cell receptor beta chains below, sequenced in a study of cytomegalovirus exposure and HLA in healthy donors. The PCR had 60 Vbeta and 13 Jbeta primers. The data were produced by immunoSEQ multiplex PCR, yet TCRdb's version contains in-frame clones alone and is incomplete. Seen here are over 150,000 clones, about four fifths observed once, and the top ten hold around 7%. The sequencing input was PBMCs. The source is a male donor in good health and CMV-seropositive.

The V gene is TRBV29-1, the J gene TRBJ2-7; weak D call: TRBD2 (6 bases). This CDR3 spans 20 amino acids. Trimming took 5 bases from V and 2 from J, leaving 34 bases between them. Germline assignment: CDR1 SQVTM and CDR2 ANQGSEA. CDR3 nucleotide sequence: TGCAGCGTTCTCTACATCCCCGAAGGTGGACTACTTACCCACGCCTACGAGCAGTACTTC. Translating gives CSVLYIPEGGLLTHAYEQYF.

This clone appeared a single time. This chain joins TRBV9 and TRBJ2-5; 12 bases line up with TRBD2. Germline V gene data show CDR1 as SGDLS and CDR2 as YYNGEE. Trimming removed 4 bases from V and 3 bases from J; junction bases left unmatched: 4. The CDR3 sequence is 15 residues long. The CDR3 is CASSTSGGTKETQYF. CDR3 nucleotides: TGTGCCAGCAGCACTAGCGGGGGGACCAAAGAGACCCAGTACTTC.

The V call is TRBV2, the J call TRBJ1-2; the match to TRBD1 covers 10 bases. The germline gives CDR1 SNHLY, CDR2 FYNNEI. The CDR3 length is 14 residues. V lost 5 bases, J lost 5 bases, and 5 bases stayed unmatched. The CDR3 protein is CASSTPGQGYGYTF. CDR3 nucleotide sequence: TGTGCCAGCAGTACGCCGGGACAGGGGTATGGCTACACCTTC.

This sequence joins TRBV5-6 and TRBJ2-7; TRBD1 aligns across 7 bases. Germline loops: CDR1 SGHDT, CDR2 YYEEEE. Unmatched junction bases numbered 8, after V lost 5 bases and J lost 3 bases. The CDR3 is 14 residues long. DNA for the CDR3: TGTGCCAGCAGTTCCGGGGACAGCCTCTACGAGCAGTACTTC. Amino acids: CASSSGDSLYEQYF.

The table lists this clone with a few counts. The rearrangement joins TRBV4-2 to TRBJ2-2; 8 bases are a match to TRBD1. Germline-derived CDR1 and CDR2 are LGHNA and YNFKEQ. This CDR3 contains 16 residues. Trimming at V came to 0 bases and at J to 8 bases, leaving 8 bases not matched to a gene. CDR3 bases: TGTGCCAGCAGCCAAGATCGAGTGGACAGGGCTGGGGAGCTGTTTTTT. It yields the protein CASSQDRVDRAGELFF.

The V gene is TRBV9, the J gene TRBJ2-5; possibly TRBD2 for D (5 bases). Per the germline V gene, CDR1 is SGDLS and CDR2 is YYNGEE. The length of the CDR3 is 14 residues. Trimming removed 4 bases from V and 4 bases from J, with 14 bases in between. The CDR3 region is CASSPGGGRETQYF. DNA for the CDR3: TGTGCCAGCAGCCCAGGAGGCGGGCGAGAGACCCAGTACTTC.

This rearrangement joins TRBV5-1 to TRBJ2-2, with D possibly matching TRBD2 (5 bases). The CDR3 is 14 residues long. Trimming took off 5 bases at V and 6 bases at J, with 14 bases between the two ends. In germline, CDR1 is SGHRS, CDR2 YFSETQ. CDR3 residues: CASRDGGYSGELFF. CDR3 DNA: TGCGCCAGCAGAGACGGCGGGTATTCCGGGGAGCTGTTTTTT.

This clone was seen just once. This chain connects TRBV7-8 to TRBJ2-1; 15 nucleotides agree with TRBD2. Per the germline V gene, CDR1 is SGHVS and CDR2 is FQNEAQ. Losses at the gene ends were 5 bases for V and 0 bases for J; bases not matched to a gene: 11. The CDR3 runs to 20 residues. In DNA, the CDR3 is TGTGCCAGCAGCCCAGGGCCGGGACTAGCGGGGGGCGTCTCCTACAATGAGCAGTTCTTC. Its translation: CASSPGPGLAGGVSYNEQFF.

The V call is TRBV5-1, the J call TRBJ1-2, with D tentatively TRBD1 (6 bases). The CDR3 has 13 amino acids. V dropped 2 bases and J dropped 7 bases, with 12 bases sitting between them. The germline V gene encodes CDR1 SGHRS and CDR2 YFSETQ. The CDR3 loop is CASSFGTYRGYTF. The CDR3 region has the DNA TGCGCCAGCAGCTTCGGGACATATCGTGGCTACACCTTC.

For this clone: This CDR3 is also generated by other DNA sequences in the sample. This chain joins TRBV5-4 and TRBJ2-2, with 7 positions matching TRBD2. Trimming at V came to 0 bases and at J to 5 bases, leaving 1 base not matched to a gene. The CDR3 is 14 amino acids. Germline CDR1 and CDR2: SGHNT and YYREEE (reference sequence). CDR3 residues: CASSLAGGTGELFF. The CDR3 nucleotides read TGTGCCAGCAGCTTGGCGGGGGGAACCGGGGAGCTGTTTTTT.

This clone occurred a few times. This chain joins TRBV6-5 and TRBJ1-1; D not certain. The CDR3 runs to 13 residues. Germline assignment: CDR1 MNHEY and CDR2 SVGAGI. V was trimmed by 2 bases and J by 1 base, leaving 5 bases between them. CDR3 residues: CASSYAGNTEAFF. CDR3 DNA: TGTGCCAGCAGTTACGCAGGGAACACTGAAGCTTTCTTT.